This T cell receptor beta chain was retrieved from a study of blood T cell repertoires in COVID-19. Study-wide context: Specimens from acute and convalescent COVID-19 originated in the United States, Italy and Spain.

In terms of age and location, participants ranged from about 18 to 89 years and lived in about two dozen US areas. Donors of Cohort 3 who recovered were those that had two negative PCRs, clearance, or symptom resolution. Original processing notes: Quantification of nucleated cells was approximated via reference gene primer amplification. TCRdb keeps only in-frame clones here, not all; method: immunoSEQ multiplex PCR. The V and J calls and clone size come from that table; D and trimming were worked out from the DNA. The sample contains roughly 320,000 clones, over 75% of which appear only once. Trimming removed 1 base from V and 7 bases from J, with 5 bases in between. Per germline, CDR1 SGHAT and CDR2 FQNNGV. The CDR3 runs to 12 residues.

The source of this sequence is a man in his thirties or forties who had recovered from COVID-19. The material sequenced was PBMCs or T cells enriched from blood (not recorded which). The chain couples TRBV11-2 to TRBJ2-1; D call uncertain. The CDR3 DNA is TGTGCCAGCAGCTTAGCGAGAAATGAGCAGTTCTTC. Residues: CASSLARNEQFF. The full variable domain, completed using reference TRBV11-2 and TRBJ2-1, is EAGVAQSPRYKIIEKRQSVAFWCNPISGHATLYWYQQILGQGPKLLIQFQNNGVVDDSQLPKDRFSAERLKGVDSTLKIQPAKLEDSAVYLCASSLARNEQFFGPGTRLTVL.